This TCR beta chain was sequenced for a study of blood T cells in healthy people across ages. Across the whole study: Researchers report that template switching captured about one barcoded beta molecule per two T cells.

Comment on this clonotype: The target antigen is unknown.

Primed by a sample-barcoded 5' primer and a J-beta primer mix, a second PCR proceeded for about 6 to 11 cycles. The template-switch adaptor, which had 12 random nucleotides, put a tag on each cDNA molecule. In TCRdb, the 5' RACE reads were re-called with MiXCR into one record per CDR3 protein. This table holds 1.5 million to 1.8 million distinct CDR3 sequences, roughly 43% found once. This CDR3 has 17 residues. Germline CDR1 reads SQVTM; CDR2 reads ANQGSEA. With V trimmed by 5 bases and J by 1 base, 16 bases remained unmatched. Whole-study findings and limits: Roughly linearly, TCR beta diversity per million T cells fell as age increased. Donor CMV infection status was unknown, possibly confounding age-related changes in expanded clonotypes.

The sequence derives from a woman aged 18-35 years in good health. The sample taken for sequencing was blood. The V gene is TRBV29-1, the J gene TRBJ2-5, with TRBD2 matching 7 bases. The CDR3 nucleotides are TGCAGCGTTTTGAATCCACAACCGGGGGGTTTCCAAGAGACCCAGTACTTC. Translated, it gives CSVLNPQPGGFQETQYF. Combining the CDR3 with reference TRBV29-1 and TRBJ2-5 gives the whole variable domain SAVISQKPSRDICQRGTSLTIQCQVDSQVTMMFWYRQQPGQSLTLIATANQGSEATYESGFVIDKFPISRPNLTFSTLTVSNMSPEDSSIYLCSVLNPQPGGFQETQYFGPGTRLLVL.